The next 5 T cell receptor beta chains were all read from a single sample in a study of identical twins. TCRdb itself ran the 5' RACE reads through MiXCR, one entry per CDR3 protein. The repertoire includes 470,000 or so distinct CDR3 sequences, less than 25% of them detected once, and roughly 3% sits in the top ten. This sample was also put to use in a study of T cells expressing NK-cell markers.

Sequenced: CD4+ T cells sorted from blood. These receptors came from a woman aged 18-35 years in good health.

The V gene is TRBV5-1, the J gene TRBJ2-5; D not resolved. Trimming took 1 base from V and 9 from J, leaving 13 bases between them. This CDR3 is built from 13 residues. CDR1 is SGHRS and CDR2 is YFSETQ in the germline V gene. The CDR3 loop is CASSLLAPPSQYF. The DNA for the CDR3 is TGCGCCAGCAGCTTGTTAGCCCCTCCCTCCCAGTACTTC.

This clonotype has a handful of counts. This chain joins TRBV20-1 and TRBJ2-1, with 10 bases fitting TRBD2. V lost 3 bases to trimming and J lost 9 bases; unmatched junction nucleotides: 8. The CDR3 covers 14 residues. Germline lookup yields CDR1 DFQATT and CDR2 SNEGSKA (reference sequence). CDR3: CSARISGRNAEQFF. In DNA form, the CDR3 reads TGCAGTGCTAGGATTAGCGGGAGGAACGCTGAGCAGTTCTTC.

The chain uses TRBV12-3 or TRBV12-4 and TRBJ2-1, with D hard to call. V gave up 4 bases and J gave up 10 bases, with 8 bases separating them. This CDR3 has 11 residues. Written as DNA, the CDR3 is TGTGCCAGCAGTTCCCTAAGCGAGCAGTTCTTC. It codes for CASSSLSEQFF.

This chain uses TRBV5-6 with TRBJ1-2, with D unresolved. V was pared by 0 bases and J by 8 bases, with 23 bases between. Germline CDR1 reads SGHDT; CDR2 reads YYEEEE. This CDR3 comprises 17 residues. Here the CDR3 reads CASSLDSRTNEREGYTF. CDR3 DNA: TGTGCCAGCAGCTTGGATTCTCGGACGAACGAGCGGGAGGGCTACACCTTC.

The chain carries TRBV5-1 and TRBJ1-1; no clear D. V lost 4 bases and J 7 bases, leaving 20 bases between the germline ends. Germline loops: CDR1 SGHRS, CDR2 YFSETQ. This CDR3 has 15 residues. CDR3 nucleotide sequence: TGCGCCAGCAGCATGACTTCTGTTCGGCTTAATGAAGCTTTCTTT. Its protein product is CASSMTSVRLNEAFF.